This TCR beta chain was captured by sequencing in a study of chemoradiotherapy in HPV16-positive cancers. Overall study: Candidate HPV-specific T-cell clones and common TCR motifs came from functional assays in two HPV16-positive patients.

Germline-derived CDR1 and CDR2 are GTSNPN and SVGIG (reference sequence). Trimming removed 7 bases from V and 4 bases from J, with 11 bases in between. The CDR3 is 12 amino acids. The method was immunoSEQ multiplex PCR; TCRdb's version includes in-frame clones alone and lacks a portion of them. The sample shows approximately 11,000 clones, approximately 70% of them seen only once. V is TRBV30 and J is TRBJ2-1; TRBD1 is a possible D gene (6 bases). The receptor was isolated from a human donor with HPV-associated anogenital cancer. This specimen was collected from a patient who underwent chemoradiotherapy. CDR3 in amino acids: CASSDRYNEQFF. CDR3 bases: TGTGCCTCCTCCGACAGGTACAATGAGCAGTTCTTC. Together with reference TRBV30 and TRBJ2-1, the CDR3 gives the full variable domain: SQTIHQWPATLVQPVGSPLSLECTVEGTSNPNLYWYRQAAGRGLQLLFYSVGIGQISSEVPQNLSASRPQDRQFILSSKKLLLSDSGFYLCASSDRYNEQFFGPGTRLTVL.